The rows below give T cell receptor beta chains drawn from one sample of a study of PD-L1 blockade in urothelial cancer. Profiling relied on immunoSEQ multiplex PCR, and the TCRdb table lists in-frame clones only, not all of them. The sample carries some 74,000 clones, around 85% recorded once. Sample: PBMCs, taken around atezolizumab (anti-PD-L1) treatment. The receptors derive from a man in his forties or fifties with urothelial cancer. Each CDR3 is given with its conserved first and last residue. A D gene is named only where the DNA matches it firmly. Expanded clones are given a class, and other clones once, few, many or no size at all.

TRBJ1-3,NA,TRBV4-1,TRBD1,TGCGCCAGCAGCCAAGATCCCCAGGGGGCGCAGGGAAACACCATATATTTT,CASSQDPQGAQGNTIYF
TRBJ2-1,NA,TRBV6-5,TRBD2,TGTGCCAGCACCTTTAGCGGGAGAGTAAATGAGCAGTTCTTC,CASTFSGRVNEQFF
TRBJ2-7,NA,TRBV7-6,TRBD2,TGTGCCAGCAGCTTACAAGCGGGGCCCTTTCGGGGTTACGAGCAGTACTTC,CASSLQAGPFRGYEQYF
TRBJ1-5,once,TRBV6-4,NA,TGTGCCAGCAGTGACTCGAGGGTTCAGCCCCAGCATTTT,CASSDSRVQPQHF
TRBJ2-1,NA,TRBV19,TRBD2,TGTGCCAGTAGTGGGAGCGGGAGGTACAATGAGCAGTTCTTC,CASSGSGRYNEQFF
TRBJ2-6,NA,TRBV19,NA,TGTGCCAGTAGTATGGGTCGCGCGAGGGTCAGGTCTGGGGCCAACGTCCTGACTTTC,CASSMGRARVRSGANVLTF
TRBJ2-7,few,TRBV29-1,TRBD2,TGCAGCGCCGGAGATAGCGGGAGGAGCGACGAGCAGTACTTC,CSAGDSGRSDEQYF
TRBJ2-1,NA,TRBV28,NA,TGTGCCAGCAGCCCCAGGGGAAAGAGCTCCTACAATGAGCAGTTCTTC,CASSPRGKSSYNEQFF
TRBJ2-6,NA,TRBV4-2,TRBD1,TGTGCCAGCAGCCCGCCCCCTAGTCGGACAGGTCCGTCTCGCTCTGGGGCCAACGTCCTGACTTTC,CASSPPPSRTGPSRSGANVLTF
TRBJ2-5,NA,TRBV28,TRBD2,TGTGCCAGCAGTTTTTTCGAGGGACTAGCATCGCAAGAGACCCAGTACTTC,CASSFFEGLASQETQYF
TRBJ2-1,NA,TRBV9,NA,TGTGCCAGCAGCGTTACAGGGGCGGGGAATGAGCAGTTCTTC,CASSVTGAGNEQFF
TRBJ2-2,NA,TRBV6-5,TRBD1,TGTGCCAGCAGGGATCAGGGGGCTGTTGTCGGGGAGCTGTTTTTT,CASRDQGAVVGELFF
TRBJ1-1,NA,TRBV18,TRBD1,TGTGCCAGCTCACGCGAACAGGGGAGGAACACTGAAGCTTTCTTT,CASSREQGRNTEAFF
TRBJ2-5,once,TRBV5-6,TRBD2,TGTGCCAGCAGCTCAGCGGGAGGGGGGGAGACCCAGTACTTC,CASSSAGGGETQYF
TRBJ2-3,NA,TRBV2,NA,TGTGCCAGCAGTGAAACAGCCACAGATACGCAGTATTTT,CASSETATDTQYF
TRBJ1-1,NA,TRBV19,TRBD1,TGTGCCAGTAGGGCAGGGGGCGCAAGTATTTTGGGCACTGAAGCTTTCTTT,CASRAGGASILGTEAFF
TRBJ2-1,NA,TRBV4-3,TRBD2,TGCGCCAGCAGCCAGGGACTATGGGTCCGTGAGCAGTTCTTC,CASSQGLWVREQFF
TRBJ1-3,NA,TRBV19,NA,TGTGCCAGCAACACAGGGTCCTTGGGTAACACCATATATTTT,CASNTGSLGNTIYF
TRBJ1-1,NA,TRBV9,TRBD1,TGTGCCAGCAGAAAGGGGGCAGAACCGAACACTGAAGCTTTCTTT,CASRKGAEPNTEAFF
TRBJ2-5,once,TRBV7-8,NA,TGTGCCAGCAGCTTAATCCCACAAGAGACCCAGTACTTC,CASSLIPQETQYF
TRBJ2-7,NA,TRBV7-6,NA,TGTGCCAGCAGCCCCGAAGTGGGAGGAACAGACGAGCAGTACTTC,CASSPEVGGTDEQYF
TRBJ2-3,NA,TRBV7-6,TRBD2,TGTGCCAGCGTATCAGAAGCGGGAGTAACGTCGGATACGCAGTATTTT,CASVSEAGVTSDTQYF
TRBJ2-7,once,TRBV6-8,NA,TGTGCCAGCAGTTTCACCGGACACCAAGTAGGGCAGTACTTC,CASSFTGHQVGQYF
TRBJ2-6,NA,TRBV19,NA,TGTGCCAGTTATCATGGTAGCTCTGGGGCCAACGTCCTGACTTTC,CASYHGSSGANVLTF